Below, 7 T cell receptor beta chains from the same sample are listed, as sequenced in a study of cytomegalovirus exposure and HLA in healthy donors. 13 Jbeta primers and 60 Vbeta primers were used for the PCR. The protocol was immunoSEQ multiplex PCR, while the TCRdb copy is restricted to in-frame clones and leaves out a portion. The data hold tens of thousands of clones, with roughly four fifths observed a single time. The sample taken for sequencing was PBMCs. The receptors shown here come from a middle-aged man in good health and CMV-seronegative.

CDR3 in amino acids: CASSIAGQGQETQYF. CDR3 DNA sequence: TGTGCCAGTAGTATAGCCGGACAGGGGCAGGAGACCCAGTACTTC. The J gene is TRBJ2-5, the V gene TRBV19, with 9 nucleotides matching TRBD1. The CDR3 contains 15 residues. Losses at the gene ends were 1 base for V and 5 bases for J; bases not matched to a gene: 5. Germline V gives CDR1 LNHDA, CDR2 SQIVND (reference sequence).

The DNA for the CDR3 is TGCGCCAGCAGTGACTTGAGCTCTGGCACAGATACGCAGTATTTT. Translation: CASSDLSSGTDTQYF. The chain uses TRBV10-2 and TRBJ2-3; D not certain. V lost 3 bases to trimming and J lost 1 base, with 11 bases between them. CDR1 and CDR2 from the germline V gene are WSHSY and SAAADI. This CDR3 has 15 amino acids.

This sequence joins TRBV6-1 and TRBJ2-7, with a possible D match to TRBD1 (6 bases). Germline CDR1 MNHNS, CDR2 SASEGT. Trimming shortened V by 8 bases and J by 2 bases, and 19 bases separated the two germline ends. This CDR3 is 15 amino acids long. The CDR3 here is CASQSMQGTTYEQYF. CDR3 DNA sequence: TGTGCCAGCCAATCTATGCAGGGGACCACCTACGAGCAGTACTTC.

The genes are TRBV27 and TRBJ2-1, with D maybe TRBD1 (5 bases). The CDR3 length is 15 residues. Germline V gives CDR1 MNHEY, CDR2 SMNVEV (reference sequence). V dropped 2 bases and J dropped 2 bases, with 10 bases sitting between them. In DNA, the CDR3 is TGTGCCAGCAGTTTAGACAGCCTGGCCTACAATGAGCAGTTCTTC. Translating gives CASSLDSLAYNEQFF.

This clone was seen only once. The V call is TRBV7-2, the J call TRBJ2-7; D not certain. Trimming took 4 bases from V and 7 from J, leaving 14 bases between them. The length of the CDR3 is 13 residues. Germline V CDR1 and CDR2: SGHTA, FQGNSA. CDR3 nucleotide sequence: TGTGCCAGCAGCTCCCGTTATAGTCGAGAGCAGTACTTC. This translates into CASSSRYSREQYF.

The rearrangement links TRBV28 to TRBJ2-7; no clear D gene. This CDR3 comprises 13 residues. Looked up from germline, CDR1 is MDHEN and CDR2 is SYDVKM. V lost 5 bases to trimming and J lost 3 bases, with 11 bases between them. The CDR3 DNA reads TGTGCCAGCAGTACCCCAGGCAGCTACGAGCAGTACTTC. This encodes CASSTPGSYEQYF.

The chain has TRBV5-4 and TRBJ1-4; unclear D gene. V was shortened by 4 bases and J by 7 bases, with 17 bases between the two germline ends. Germline assignment: CDR1 SGHNT and CDR2 YYREEE (reference sequence). The CDR3 loop spans 15 amino acids. The CDR3 bases are TGTGCCAGCAGCCCCGATCCGGGGAGGTCTGAAAAACTGTTTTTT. Translated: CASSPDPGRSEKLFF.